What follows are 27 T cell receptor beta chains derived from one specimen sequenced in a study of cytomegalovirus exposure and HLA in healthy donors. In the PCR, 60 Vbeta and 13 Jbeta primers were used. Profiling relied on immunoSEQ multiplex PCR, and the TCRdb table lists in-frame clones only, not all of them. The repertoire holds some 150,000 clones, with around 77% as singletons. Sequencing was done on a sample of PBMCs. The receptors were gathered from a woman in her 30s in good health and CMV-seronegative.

The V gene is TRBV5-4, the J gene TRBJ2-5, with 9 bases fitting TRBD1. In germline, CDR1 is SGHNT, CDR2 YYREEE (reference sequence). The V and J ends lost 5 bases and 3 bases, in that order; junction bases with no gene match: 20. The CDR3 is made up of 19 amino acids. Written as DNA, the CDR3 is TGTGCCAGCAGTCGACCGCCCGTGGGGACAGGGAAATTCAAAGAGACCCAGTACTTC. It translates to CASSRPPVGTGKFKETQYF.

This chain connects TRBV28 to TRBJ2-7; TRBD2 aligns across 14 bases. Trimming cost V 6 bases and J 3 bases; bases outside gene matches: 4. Germline values: CDR1 MDHEN, CDR2 SYDVKM. This CDR3 is 15 amino acids long. The CDR3 protein is CASRGGTSGGYEQYF. The CDR3 DNA reads as TGTGCCAGCAGAGGTGGGACTAGCGGGGGCTACGAGCAGTACTTC.

J is TRBJ1-4 and V is TRBV6-6, with D unresolved. V was shortened by 6 bases and J by 7 bases, with 6 bases between the two germline ends. Germline CDR1 MNHNY, CDR2 SVGAGI (reference sequence). The CDR3 is made up of 11 amino acids. Written as DNA, the CDR3 is TGTGCCAGCAGAAGACTTGAAAAACTGTTTTTT. This gives the protein CASRRLEKLFF.

The chain employs TRBV10-3 and TRBJ1-1; possibly TRBD1 for D (5 bases). CDR3 size: 15 residues. Trimming shortened V by 6 bases and J by 2 bases, and 16 bases separated the two germline ends. The germline CDR1 and CDR2 sequences are ENHRY and SYGVKD. CDR3: CAISPQKGVNTEAFF. DNA of the CDR3: TGTGCCATCAGCCCCCAAAAAGGGGTTAACACTGAAGCTTTCTTT.

The chain joins TRBV5-4 to TRBJ2-1; 9 nucleotides match TRBD2. V was pared by 4 bases and J by 0 bases, with 11 bases of the junction left unmatched. The CDR3 length is 18 residues. Germline values: CDR1 SGHNT, CDR2 YYREEE (reference sequence). The CDR3 DNA follows: TGTGCCAGCAGCCCTGCTAGCGGGGAAGGTACCTCCTACAATGAGCAGTTCTTC. Translated: CASSPASGEGTSYNEQFF. Full variable domain (outside the CDR3, taken from reference TRBV5-4 and TRBJ2-1): ETGVTQSPTHLIKTRGQQVTLRCSSQSGHNTVSWYQQALGQGPQFIFQYYREEENGRGNFPPRFSGLQFPNYSSELNVNALELDDSALYLCASSPASGEGTSYNEQFFGPGTRLTVL.

V usage is TRBV5-1 and J usage is TRBJ2-7; 9 bases are shared with TRBD2. Unmatched junction bases numbered 2, after V lost 0 bases and J lost 4 bases. CDR3 size: 14 residues. CDR1 SGHRS and CDR2 YFSETQ come from the germline V gene. CDR3 protein: CASSLGSGRYEQYF. In DNA form, the CDR3 reads TGCGCCAGCAGCTTGGGTAGCGGGAGATACGAGCAGTACTTC.

This clone was observed a few times. The CDR3 protein is CASSSQPGQNYGYTF. CDR3 DNA: TGTGCCAGCAGTAGTCAACCGGGACAGAACTATGGCTACACCTTC. The chain carries TRBV7-2 and TRBJ1-2, with 7 positions matching TRBD1. Trimming cost V 6 bases and J 2 bases; bases outside gene matches: 9. This CDR3 has 15 amino acids. Germline V gives CDR1 SGHTA, CDR2 FQGNSA.

As regards this clone: Other DNA variants within this sample encode the same CDR3. The chain combines TRBV29-1 with TRBJ2-7; 9 bases map to TRBD1. CDR1 is SQVTM and CDR2 is ANQGSEA in the germline V gene. Unmatched junction bases numbered 2, after V lost 6 bases and J lost 2 bases. The length of the CDR3 is 12 residues. The DNA for the CDR3 is TGCAGCGTCGGGACAGGGACCTACGAGCAGTACTTC. This codes for CSVGTGTYEQYF.

The chain couples TRBV14 to TRBJ2-7; tentative D call: TRBD1 (5 bases). The CDR3 has 14 amino acids. The germline V gene has CDR1 SGHDN and CDR2 FVKESK. V was trimmed by 2 bases and J by 4 bases, leaving 12 bases between them. CDR3 in DNA: TGTGCCAGCAGCCAAAGAAGGGGAATATACGAGCAGTACTTC. This gives the protein CASSQRRGIYEQYF.

The chain is built from TRBV25-1 and TRBJ2-1; possible D gene TRBD2, 5 bases. V was cut by 6 bases and J by 4 bases, with 13 bases left in between. Germline CDR1 is MGHDK and CDR2 is SYGVNS. This CDR3 contains 14 residues. CDR3 sequence reads: CASREDYLYNEQFF. CDR3 DNA sequence: TGTGCCAGCAGGGAGGATTACCTGTACAATGAGCAGTTCTTC.

This chain uses TRBV10-3 with TRBJ1-2; possibly TRBD1 for D (6 bases). Germline CDR1 ENHRY, CDR2 SYGVKD. The CDR3 is 15 residues long. V lost 6 bases and J lost 8, with 22 bases in between. CDR3 sequence reads: CAIRGGTLNREGYTF. The CDR3, as DNA: TGTGCCATCAGGGGGGGGACACTCAATCGGGAAGGCTACACCTTC.

As DNA, the CDR3 is TGCGCCAGCAGCTCGGGGGGGGGAAACAATGAGCAGTTCTTC. Encoded protein: CASSSGGGNNEQFF. This chain uses TRBV5-1 with TRBJ2-1, with TRBD2 identical over 8 bases. V was pared by 3 bases and J by 5 bases, with 4 bases of the junction left unmatched. The germline V gene has CDR1 SGHRS and CDR2 YFSETQ. The CDR3 extends over 14 amino acids.

Here the CDR3 reads CASSFISGGLSVEQYF. The CDR3 DNA is TGTGCCAGCAGTTTCATCTCGGGGGGGCTTTCGGTCGAGCAGTACTTC. This chain joins TRBV6-5 and TRBJ2-7, with TRBD2 identical over 8 bases. Unmatched junction bases numbered 14, after V lost 4 bases and J lost 6 bases. Looked up from germline, CDR1 is MNHEY and CDR2 is SVGAGI. CDR3 size: 16 residues.

The chain is built from TRBV6-5 and TRBJ2-5, with TRBD2 identical over 10 bases. V lost 5 bases and J lost 5; bases outside the gene matches: 8. CDR1 and CDR2 from the germline V gene are MNHEY and SVGAGI. This CDR3 is 15 amino acids long. CDR3 amino acids: CASSKLAGVLETQYF. CDR3 bases: TGTGCCAGCAGTAAGCTAGCGGGAGTCCTGGAGACCCAGTACTTC.

This clone turned up a few times. The V call is TRBV29-1, the J call TRBJ2-3, with 8 positions matching TRBD2. V shed 7 bases, J shed 1 base, and the junction held 4 bases outside the gene matches. The CDR3 runs to 13 residues. Germline CDR1 SQVTM, CDR2 ANQGSEA. The CDR3 loop reads CSGAGGRTDTQYF. For the CDR3, the DNA is TGCAGCGGGGCGGGGGGACGCACAGATACGCAGTATTTT.

V is TRBV19 and J is TRBJ1-1; D uncertain. Germline V gene lookup returns CDR1 LNHDA and CDR2 SQIVND (reference sequence). V dropped 0 bases and J dropped 11 bases, with 7 bases sitting between them. This CDR3 contains 11 residues. DNA for the CDR3: TGTGCCAGTAGTATAGATTGGAGTGCTTTCTTT. Translation gives CASSIDWSAFF.

The chain joins TRBV5-4 to TRBJ1-2, with D maybe TRBD1 (5 bases). Trimming shortened V by 3 bases and J by 0 bases, and 15 bases separated the two germline ends. The CDR3 has 16 amino acids. The germline CDR1 and CDR2 sequences are SGHNT and YYREEE (reference sequence). The CDR3 protein is CASSSGQVRANYGYTF. The CDR3 bases are TGTGCCAGCAGCTCGGGCCAGGTCAGGGCTAACTATGGCTACACCTTC.

This chain joins TRBV30 and TRBJ1-2; 7 bases map to TRBD1. V lost 8 bases to trimming and J lost 5 bases; unmatched junction nucleotides: 11. The CDR3 totals 13 residues. Germline assignment: CDR1 GTSNPN and CDR2 SVGIG (reference sequence). The CDR3 DNA sequence: TGTGCCCCTGCACAGGGGTCCCGTTATGGCTACACCTTC. It specifies CAPAQGSRYGYTF.

The genes are TRBV5-1 and TRBJ2-3; perhaps TRBD1 as D (6 bases). Germline CDR1 is SGHRS and CDR2 is YFSETQ. Trimming took 0 bases from V and 2 from J, leaving 7 bases between them. CDR3 length: 14 residues. This CDR3 reads CASSLGDTTDTQYF. In DNA form, the CDR3 reads TGCGCCAGCAGCTTGGGGGACACCACAGATACGCAGTATTTT.

This chain uses TRBV27 with TRBJ2-1; maybe TRBD2 (6 bases). The germline V gene has CDR1 MNHEY and CDR2 SMNVEV (reference sequence). The CDR3 extends over 14 amino acids. V was cut by 3 bases and J by 9 bases, with 15 bases left in between. CDR3 sequence: CASSLGRGSSEQFF. In nucleotides, the CDR3 is TGTGCCAGCAGTTTGGGACGGGGGAGCAGTGAGCAGTTCTTC.

This chain connects TRBV7-8 to TRBJ2-7; 7 positions agree with TRBD1. CDR3 length: 14 amino acids. The V and J ends lost 1 base and 3 bases, in that order; junction bases with no gene match: 3. Germline V CDR1 and CDR2: SGHVS, FQNEAQ. The CDR3 bases are TGTGCCAGCAGCTTAGTCAGGGGGAGCTACGAGCAGTACTTC. Protein: CASSLVRGSYEQYF.

This chain uses TRBV9 with TRBJ2-1; 11 nucleotides agree with TRBD1. In germline, CDR1 is SGDLS, CDR2 YYNGEE. V shed 0 bases, J shed 8 bases, and the junction held 7 bases outside the gene matches. The CDR3 sequence is 16 residues long. The DNA of the CDR3 is TGTGCCAGCAGCGTAGACCCGGACAGGGGGCTGGATGAGCAGTTCTTC. This sequence encodes CASSVDPDRGLDEQFF.

This clone was found once. The CDR3 loop reads CASSYSQGPGGYTF. The CDR3 DNA sequence: TGTGCCAGCAGTTACTCGCAGGGGCCAGGAGGCTACACCTTC. This chain uses TRBV6-5 with TRBJ1-2, with D possibly TRBD1 on 6 matching bases. Germline V CDR1 and CDR2: MNHEY, SVGAGI. The V gene lost 0 bases and the J gene lost 8 bases, with 13 bases spanning the gap. This CDR3 has 14 residues.

This chain uses TRBV10-3 with TRBJ2-1; the match to TRBD2 covers 16 bases. The trim removed 4 bases at V and 8 bases at J, leaving 14 bases unmatched. Germline V CDR1 and CDR2: ENHRY, SYGVKD. This CDR3 comprises 19 residues. CDR3 nucleotides: TGTGCCATCAGTGCCGGGACTAGCGGGAGGGCCTGGGATGGGGATGAGCAGTTCTTC. Amino acids: CAISAGTSGRAWDGDEQFF.

The chain recombines TRBV2 with TRBJ1-1; possibly TRBD1 for D (5 bases). The length of the CDR3 is 13 residues. The V end lost 4 bases, the J end lost 1 base, and 7 bases lay between the germline ends. The germline gives CDR1 SNHLY, CDR2 FYNNEI. This CDR3 is CASSVDKNTEAFF. The CDR3 coding sequence is TGTGCCAGCAGTGTGGACAAGAACACTGAAGCTTTCTTT.

This clone was detected a few times. The CDR3 here is CASSVVPDQPQHF. The DNA of the CDR3 is TGTGCCAGCAGCGTGGTGCCGGATCAGCCCCAGCATTTT. The J gene is TRBJ1-5, the V gene TRBV9; no clear D. CDR1 is SGDLS and CDR2 is YYNGEE in the germline V gene. The CDR3 length is 13 residues. Between the trimmed V and J ends, which lost 2 bases and 5 bases, there was a span of 8 bases.

The CDR3: CASKDMDGELFF. CDR3 nucleotide sequence: TGTGCCAGCAAGGACATGGACGGGGAGCTGTTTTTT. The V gene is TRBV2, the J gene TRBJ2-2; D perhaps matches TRBD1 (5 bases). Per the germline V gene, CDR1 is SNHLY and CDR2 is FYNNEI. V was pared by 7 bases and J by 7 bases, with 10 bases between. The CDR3 runs to 12 residues. Variable domain in full (rest from reference TRBV2 and TRBJ2-2): EPEVTQTPSHQVTQMGQEVILRCVPISNHLYFYWYRQILGQKVEFLVSFYNNEISEKSEIFDDQFSVERPDGSNFTLKIRSTKLEDSAMYFCASKDMDGELFFGEGSRLTVL.